This T cell receptor beta chain originates from a study of T cells in Graves' hyperthyroidism and ophthalmopathy. Study-wide findings and caveats: The model predicted ophthalmopathy a median approximately seven months before onset.

There were TCR beta CDR3 regions amplified from RNA transcripts. HTBI primers were employed in a first-round RT-PCR of the TCR CDR3. TCRdb passed the multiplex PCR reads through MiXCR, listing each CDR3 protein once. This sample has some 360,000 distinct CDR3 sequences; roughly 14% occur once, and the top ten carry 9.5% to 12%. For Graves' hyperthyroidism to be stable, ophthalmopathy could not progress within 18 months. Newly diagnosed patients aged 18 to 65 had hyperthyroidism of under 2 months' duration. The table lists this clonotype with a few counts. What it recognizes is unknown. Sequenced: blood. The TCR originated in a woman aged 55-70 years with Graves' hyperthyroidism.

In nucleotides, the CDR3 is TGTGCCAGCAGTTATTCGGGGGTTTCTCCCTATGGCTACACCTTC. This translates into CASSYSGVSPYGYTF. The chain combines TRBV6-9 with TRBJ1-2, with D perhaps matching TRBD1 (5 bases). Trimming removed 0 bases at V and 4 bases at J, with 12 bases between. The germline CDR1 and CDR2 sequences are MNHGY and SVAAGI. This CDR3 is built from 15 residues.